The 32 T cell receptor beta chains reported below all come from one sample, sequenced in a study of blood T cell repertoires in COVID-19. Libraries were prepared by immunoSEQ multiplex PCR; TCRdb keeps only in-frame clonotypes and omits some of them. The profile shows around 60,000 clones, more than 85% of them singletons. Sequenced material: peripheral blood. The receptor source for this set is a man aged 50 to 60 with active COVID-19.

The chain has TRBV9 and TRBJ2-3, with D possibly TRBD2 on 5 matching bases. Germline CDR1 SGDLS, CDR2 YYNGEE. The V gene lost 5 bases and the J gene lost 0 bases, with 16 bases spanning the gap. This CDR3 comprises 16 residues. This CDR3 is CASSPSIAPSTDTQYF. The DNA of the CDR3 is TGTGCCAGCAGTCCGTCAATAGCGCCTAGCACAGATACGCAGTATTTT.

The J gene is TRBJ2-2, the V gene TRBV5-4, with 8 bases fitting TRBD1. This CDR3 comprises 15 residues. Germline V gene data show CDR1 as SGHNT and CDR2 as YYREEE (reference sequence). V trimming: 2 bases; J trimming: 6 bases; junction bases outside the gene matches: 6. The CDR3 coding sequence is TGTGCCAGCAGCTTTGGCCAGGGGGCAGCCGGGGAGCTGTTTTTT. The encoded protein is CASSFGQGAAGELFF. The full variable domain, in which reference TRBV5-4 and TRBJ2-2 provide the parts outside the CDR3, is ETGVTQSPTHLIKTRGQQVTLRCSSQSGHNTVSWYQQALGQGPQFIFQYYREEENGRGNFPPRFSGLQFPNYSSELNVNALELDDSALYLCASSFGQGAAGELFFGEGSRLTVL.

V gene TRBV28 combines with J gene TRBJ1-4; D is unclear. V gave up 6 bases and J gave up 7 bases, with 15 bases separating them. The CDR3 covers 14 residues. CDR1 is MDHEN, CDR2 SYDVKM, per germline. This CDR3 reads CASSDRGGGEKLFF. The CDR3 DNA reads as TGTGCCAGCAGCGATCGAGGAGGAGGTGAAAAACTGTTTTTT.

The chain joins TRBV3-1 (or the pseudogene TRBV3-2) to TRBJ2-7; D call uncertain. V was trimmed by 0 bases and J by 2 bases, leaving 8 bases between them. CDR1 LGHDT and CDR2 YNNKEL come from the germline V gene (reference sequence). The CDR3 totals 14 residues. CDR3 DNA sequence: TGTGCCAGCAGCCAAGAACCGCAGGCCTACGAGCAGTACTTC. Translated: CASSQEPQAYEQYF.

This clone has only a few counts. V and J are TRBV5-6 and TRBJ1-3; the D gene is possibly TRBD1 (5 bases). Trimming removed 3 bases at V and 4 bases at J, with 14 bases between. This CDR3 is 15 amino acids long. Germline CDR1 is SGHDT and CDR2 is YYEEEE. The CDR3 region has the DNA TGTGCCAGCAGCTGGGGCTTGACAGACGGAAACACCATATATTTT. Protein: CASSWGLTDGNTIYF.

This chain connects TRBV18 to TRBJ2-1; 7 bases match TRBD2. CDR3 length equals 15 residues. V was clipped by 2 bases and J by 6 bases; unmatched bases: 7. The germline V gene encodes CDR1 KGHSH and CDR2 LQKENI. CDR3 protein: CASSPMPSGSNEQFF. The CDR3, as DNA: TGTGCCAGCTCACCAATGCCTAGCGGATCCAATGAGCAGTTCTTC. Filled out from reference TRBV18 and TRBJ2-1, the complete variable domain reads NAGVMQNPRHLVRRRGQEARLRCSPMKGHSHVYWYRQLPEEGLKFMVYLQKENIIDESGMPKERFSAEFPKEGPSILRIQQVVRGDSAAYFCASSPMPSGSNEQFFGPGTRLTVL.

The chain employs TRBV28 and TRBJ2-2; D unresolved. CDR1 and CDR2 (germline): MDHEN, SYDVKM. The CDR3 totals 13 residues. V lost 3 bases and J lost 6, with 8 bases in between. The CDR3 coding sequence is TGTGCCAGCAGTTTGGAGCCTGCCGGGGAGCTGTTTTTT. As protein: CASSLEPAGELFF.

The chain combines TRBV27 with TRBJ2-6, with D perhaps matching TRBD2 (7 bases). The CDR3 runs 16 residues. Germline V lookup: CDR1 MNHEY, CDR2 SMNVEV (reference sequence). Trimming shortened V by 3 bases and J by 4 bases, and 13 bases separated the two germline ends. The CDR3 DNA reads TGTGCCAGCAGTTTCGGCAGGGGAGGGGGGGCCAACGTCCTGACTTTC. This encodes CASSFGRGGGANVLTF.

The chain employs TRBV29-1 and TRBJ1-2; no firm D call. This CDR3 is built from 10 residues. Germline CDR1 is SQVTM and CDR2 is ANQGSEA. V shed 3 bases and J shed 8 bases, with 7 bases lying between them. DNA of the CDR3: TGCAGCGTTGATGCTATCGGCTACACCTTC. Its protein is CSVDAIGYTF.

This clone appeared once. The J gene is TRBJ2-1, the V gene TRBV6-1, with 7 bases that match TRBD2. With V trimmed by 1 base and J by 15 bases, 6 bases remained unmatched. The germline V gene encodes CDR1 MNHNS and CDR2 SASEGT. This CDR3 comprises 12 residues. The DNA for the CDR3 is TGTGCCAGCAGTGAAGGACTAGCCCAACCGTTCTTC. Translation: CASSEGLAQPFF.

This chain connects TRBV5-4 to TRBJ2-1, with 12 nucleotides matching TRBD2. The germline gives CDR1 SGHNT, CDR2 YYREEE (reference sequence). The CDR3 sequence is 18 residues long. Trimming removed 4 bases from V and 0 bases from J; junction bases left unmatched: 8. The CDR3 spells CASSKGTSGPSSYNEQFF. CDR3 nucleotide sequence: TGTGCCAGCAGCAAAGGGACTAGCGGGCCCAGCTCCTACAATGAGCAGTTCTTC.

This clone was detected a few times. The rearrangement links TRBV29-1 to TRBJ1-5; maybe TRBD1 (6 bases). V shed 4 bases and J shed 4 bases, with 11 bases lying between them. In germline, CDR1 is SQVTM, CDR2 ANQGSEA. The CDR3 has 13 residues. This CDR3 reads CSVGRGVNQPQHF. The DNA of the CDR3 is TGCAGCGTTGGCAGGGGAGTAAATCAGCCCCAGCATTTT.

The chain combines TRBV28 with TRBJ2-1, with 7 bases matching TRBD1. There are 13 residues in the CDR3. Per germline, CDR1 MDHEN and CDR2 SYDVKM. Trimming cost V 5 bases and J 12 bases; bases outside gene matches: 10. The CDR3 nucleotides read TGTGCCAGCAGTATAGAAGACAGGGTTGGGCAGTTCTTC. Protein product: CASSIEDRVGQFF.

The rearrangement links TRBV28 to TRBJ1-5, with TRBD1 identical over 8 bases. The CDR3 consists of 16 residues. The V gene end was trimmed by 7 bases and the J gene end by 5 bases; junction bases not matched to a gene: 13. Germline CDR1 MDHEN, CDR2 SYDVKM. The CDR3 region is CASTNNGQGPHQPQHF. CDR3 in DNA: TGTGCCAGCACCAATAATGGACAGGGACCACATCAGCCCCAGCATTTT.

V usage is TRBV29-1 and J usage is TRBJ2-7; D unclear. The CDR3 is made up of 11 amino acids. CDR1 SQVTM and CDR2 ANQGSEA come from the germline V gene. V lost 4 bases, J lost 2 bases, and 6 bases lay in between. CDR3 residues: CSVVGAYEQYF. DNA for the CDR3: TGCAGCGTTGTAGGAGCCTACGAGCAGTACTTC.

The CDR3 sequence: CASLGPGTDTQYF. For the CDR3, the DNA is TGTGCCAGCCTAGGCCCCGGCACAGATACGCAGTATTTT. The J gene is TRBJ2-3, the V gene TRBV27; D ambiguous. The CDR3 length is 13 residues. V lost 8 bases to trimming and J lost 1 base, with 10 bases between them. CDR1 is MNHEY and CDR2 is SMNVEV in the germline V gene (reference sequence).

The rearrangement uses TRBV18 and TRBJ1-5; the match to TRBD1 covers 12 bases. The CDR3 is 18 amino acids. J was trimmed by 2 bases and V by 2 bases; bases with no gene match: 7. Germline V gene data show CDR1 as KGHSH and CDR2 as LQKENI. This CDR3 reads CASSPGTGGSQGNQPQHF. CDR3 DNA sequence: TGTGCCAGCTCACCAGGGACAGGGGGCTCCCAGGGCAATCAGCCCCAGCATTTT. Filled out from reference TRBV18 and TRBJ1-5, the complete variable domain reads NAGVMQNPRHLVRRRGQEARLRCSPMKGHSHVYWYRQLPEEGLKFMVYLQKENIIDESGMPKERFSAEFPKEGPSILRIQQVVRGDSAAYFCASSPGTGGSQGNQPQHFGDGTRLSIL.

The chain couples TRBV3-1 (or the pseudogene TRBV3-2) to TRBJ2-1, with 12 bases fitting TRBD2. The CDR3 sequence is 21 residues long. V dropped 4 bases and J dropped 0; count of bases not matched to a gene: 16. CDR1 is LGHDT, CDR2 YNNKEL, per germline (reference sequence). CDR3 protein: CASSPTGLAGHRPSSYNEQFF. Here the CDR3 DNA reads TGTGCCAGCAGCCCGACGGGACTAGCGGGCCACCGACCTAGCTCCTACAATGAGCAGTTCTTC.

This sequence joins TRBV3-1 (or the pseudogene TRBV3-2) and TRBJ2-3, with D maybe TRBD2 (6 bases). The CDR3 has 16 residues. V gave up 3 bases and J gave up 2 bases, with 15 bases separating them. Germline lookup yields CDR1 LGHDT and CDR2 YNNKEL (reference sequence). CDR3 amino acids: CASSQSEGSPTDTQYF. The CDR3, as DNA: TGTGCCAGCAGCCAGTCGGAGGGGTCCCCCACAGATACGCAGTATTTT.

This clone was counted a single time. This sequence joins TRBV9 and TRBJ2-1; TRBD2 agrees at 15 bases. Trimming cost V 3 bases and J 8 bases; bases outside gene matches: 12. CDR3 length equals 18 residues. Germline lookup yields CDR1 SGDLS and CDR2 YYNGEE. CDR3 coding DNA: TGTGCCAGCAGCGACCATGGACTAGCGGGGGGGTCCAACGATGAGCAGTTCTTC. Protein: CASSDHGLAGGSNDEQFF.

CDR3 sequence: CASSQGPGPYEQYF. Written as DNA, the CDR3 is TGTGCCAGCAGCCAGGGGCCCGGGCCCTACGAGCAGTACTTC. The chain couples TRBV14 to TRBJ2-7; tentative D call: TRBD1 (5 bases). The V gene's germline CDR1 is SGHDN and CDR2 FVKESK. The CDR3 spans 14 residues. V lost 3 bases and J lost 2, with 11 bases in between.

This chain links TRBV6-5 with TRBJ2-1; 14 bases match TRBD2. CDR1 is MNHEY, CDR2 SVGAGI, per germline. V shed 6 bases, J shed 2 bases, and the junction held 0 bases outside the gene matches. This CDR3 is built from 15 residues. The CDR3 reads CASRTSGRAYNEQFF. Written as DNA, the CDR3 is TGTGCCAGCAGGACTAGCGGGAGGGCCTACAATGAGCAGTTCTTC.

In DNA form, the CDR3 reads TGTGCCAGCAGCGTAGCTCCCGACTGGGACAGGGGTGTCGATGAGCAGTTCTTC. Its protein product is CASSVAPDWDRGVDEQFF. The V call is TRBV9, the J call TRBJ2-1; 10 bases align to TRBD1. The J segment lost 8 bases and the V segment lost 0 bases, leaving 14 bases of the junction unmatched. The CDR3 extends over 18 amino acids. Per the germline V gene, CDR1 is SGDLS and CDR2 is YYNGEE.

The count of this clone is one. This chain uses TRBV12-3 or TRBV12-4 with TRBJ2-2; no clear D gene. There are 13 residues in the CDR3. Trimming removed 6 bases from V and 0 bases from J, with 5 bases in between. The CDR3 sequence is CASRLSNTGELFF. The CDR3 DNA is TGTGCCAGCAGGCTATCGAACACCGGGGAGCTGTTTTTT.

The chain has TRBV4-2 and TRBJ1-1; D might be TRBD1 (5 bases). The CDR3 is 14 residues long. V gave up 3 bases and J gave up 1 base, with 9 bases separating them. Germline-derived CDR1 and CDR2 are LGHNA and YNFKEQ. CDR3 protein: CASSQVQGNTEAFF. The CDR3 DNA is TGTGCCAGCAGCCAGGTCCAGGGGAACACTGAAGCTTTCTTT.

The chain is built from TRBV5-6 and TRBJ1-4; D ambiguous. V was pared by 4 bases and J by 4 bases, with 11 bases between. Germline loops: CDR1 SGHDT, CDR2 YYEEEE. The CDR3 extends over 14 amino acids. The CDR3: CASSKRGHNEKLFF. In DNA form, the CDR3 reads TGTGCCAGCAGCAAACGGGGTCATAATGAAAAACTGTTTTTT.

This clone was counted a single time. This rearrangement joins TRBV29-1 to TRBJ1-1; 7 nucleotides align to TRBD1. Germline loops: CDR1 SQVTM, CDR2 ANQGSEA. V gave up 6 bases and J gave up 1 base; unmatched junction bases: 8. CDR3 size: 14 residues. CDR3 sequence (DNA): TGCAGCGTCCAGACCGGGACAGCGAACACTGAAGCTTTCTTT. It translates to CSVQTGTANTEAFF.

The chain's CDR3 is CASSQERASGNSDTQYF. The CDR3 coding sequence is TGCGCCAGCAGCCAAGAGAGGGCTAGCGGGAACTCAGATACGCAGTATTTT. The genes are TRBV4-1 and TRBJ2-3, with 9 bases that match TRBD2. Germline V lookup: CDR1 MGHRA, CDR2 YSYEKL. V trimming: 0 bases; J trimming: 4 bases; junction bases outside the gene matches: 8. CDR3 size: 17 residues.

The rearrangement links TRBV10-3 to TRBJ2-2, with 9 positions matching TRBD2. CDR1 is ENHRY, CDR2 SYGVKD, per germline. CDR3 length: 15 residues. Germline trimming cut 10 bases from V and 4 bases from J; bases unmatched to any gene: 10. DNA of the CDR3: TGTGCCACCGGGGGTGGCGGGAGGGCCACCGGGGAGCTGTTTTTT. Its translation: CATGGGGRATGELFF.

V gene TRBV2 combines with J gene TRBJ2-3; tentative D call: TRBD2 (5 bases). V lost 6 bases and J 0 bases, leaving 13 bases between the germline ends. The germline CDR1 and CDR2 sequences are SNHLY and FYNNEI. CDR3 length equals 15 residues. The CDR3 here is CASSVDSISTDTQYF. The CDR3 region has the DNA TGTGCCAGCAGCGTGGACTCGATCAGCACAGATACGCAGTATTTT. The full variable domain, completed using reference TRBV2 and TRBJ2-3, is EPEVTQTPSHQVTQMGQEVILRCVPISNHLYFYWYRQILGQKVEFLVSFYNNEISEKSEIFDDQFSVERPDGSNFTLKIRSTKLEDSAMYFCASSVDSISTDTQYFGPGTRLTVL.

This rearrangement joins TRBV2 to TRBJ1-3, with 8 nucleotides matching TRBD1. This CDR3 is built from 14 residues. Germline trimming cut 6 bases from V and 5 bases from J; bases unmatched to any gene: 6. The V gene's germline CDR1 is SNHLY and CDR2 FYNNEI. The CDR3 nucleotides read TGTGCCAGCAGAGCAGGGGGCGCAAGAAACACCATATATTTT. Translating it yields CASRAGGARNTIYF.

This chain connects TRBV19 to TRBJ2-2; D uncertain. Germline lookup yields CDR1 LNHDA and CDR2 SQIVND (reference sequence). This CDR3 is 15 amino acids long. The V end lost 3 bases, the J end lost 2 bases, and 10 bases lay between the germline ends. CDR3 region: CASSIPGRNTGELFF. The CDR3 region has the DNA TGTGCCAGTAGTATTCCAGGCAGAAACACCGGGGAGCTGTTTTTT.